Sequencing of this T cell receptor (beta chain) was carried out in a study of blood T cell repertoires in COVID-19. Using immunoSEQ multiplex PCR, the repertoire was profiled, and TCRdb retains in-frame clones only, with some absent. The table includes approximately 300,000 clones, around 86% detected once. Trimming removed 3 bases from V and 2 bases from J, with 8 bases in between. Per the germline V gene, CDR1 is MGHRA and CDR2 is YSYEKL. The CDR3 has 15 amino acids. This clone appeared a single time. The V gene is TRBV4-1, the J gene TRBJ2-6; possibly TRBD2 for D (6 bases). The material sequenced was PBMCs or T cells enriched from blood (not recorded which). The sequence came from a man in his sixties who had recovered from COVID-19. The CDR3 spells CASSHGTAGANVLTF. DNA for the CDR3: TGCGCCAGCAGCCACGGGACTGCTGGGGCCAACGTCCTGACTTTC.